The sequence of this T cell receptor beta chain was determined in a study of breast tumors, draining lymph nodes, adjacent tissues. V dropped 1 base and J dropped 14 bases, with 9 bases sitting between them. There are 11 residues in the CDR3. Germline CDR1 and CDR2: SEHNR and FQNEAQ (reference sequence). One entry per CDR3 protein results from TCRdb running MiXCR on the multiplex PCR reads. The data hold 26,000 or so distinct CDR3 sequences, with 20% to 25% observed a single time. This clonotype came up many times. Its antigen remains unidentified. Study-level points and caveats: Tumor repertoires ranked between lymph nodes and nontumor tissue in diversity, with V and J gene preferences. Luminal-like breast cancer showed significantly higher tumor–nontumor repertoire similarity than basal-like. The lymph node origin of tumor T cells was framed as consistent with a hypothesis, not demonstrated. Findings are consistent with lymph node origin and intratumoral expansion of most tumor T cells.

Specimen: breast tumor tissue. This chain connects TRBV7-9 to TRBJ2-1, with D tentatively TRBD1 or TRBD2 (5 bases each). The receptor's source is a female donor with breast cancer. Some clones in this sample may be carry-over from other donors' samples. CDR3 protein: CASSLGDGKFF. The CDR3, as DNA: TGTGCCAGCAGCTTAGGGGACGGGAAGTTCTTC.